The T cell receptor (beta chain) described here comes from a study of shared T cell receptors in the human thymus. Assay: immunoSEQ multiplex PCR; the TCRdb copy retains only in-frame clones and omits some. The sample lists about 660,000 clones; 88% were seen once. These data were likewise used in another study, on human thymus T cells. That paper notes: V and J gene usage appeared biased in thymic and blood repertoires.

This clonotype was obtained from a boy less than two years old with a congenital heart defect. Sequenced input: thymocytes.

The CDR3 DNA follows: TGTGCCTGGAGTGTTTCGCGCAGGGTCGGGTATGGCTACACCTTC. Its translation: CAWSVSRRVGYGYTF. The J gene is TRBJ1-2, the V gene TRBV30; D perhaps matches TRBD1 (5 bases). The CDR3 is made up of 15 amino acids. In germline, CDR1 is GTSNPN, CDR2 SVGIG (reference sequence). V was pared by 0 bases and J by 5 bases, with 16 bases between.